One TCR beta chain is described in this entry. The antigen remains unidentified. All of the isolated RNA was reverse transcribed, so expressed TCRB transcripts were sequenced. Generated by immunoSEQ multiplex PCR, the TCRdb table keeps only in-frame clones and is missing some. The sample includes some 200,000 clones, 16% of them seen just once. The data originate from a study of beta chain features in type 1 diabetes. Study-level results: Naive, central memory and Treg TCRB repertoires appeared more alike in patients than in healthy donors. Shorter TCRB CDR3s, moderately but significantly so, marked every one of the four CD4+ subsets in Type 1 diabetes patients.

Sorting of CD4+ naive, central memory, regulatory and stem cell-like memory cells was performed via CD45RO/CCR7/CD25/CD127/CD95/CD27. J was trimmed by 8 bases and V by 2 bases; bases with no gene match: 8. This CDR3 comprises 14 residues. The germline V gene has CDR1 MNHEY and CDR2 SMNVEV (reference sequence). Sequenced input: naive CD4+ T cells from blood. The clonotype comes from a man aged 25 to 40 with type 1 diabetes. This chain links TRBV27 with TRBJ1-1; 7 bases match TRBD1. The CDR3 loop is CASSLDRAVREAFF. Here the CDR3 DNA reads TGTGCCAGCAGTTTAGACAGGGCCGTCAGAGAAGCTTTCTTT.